The entry below describes one T cell receptor beta chain. Profiling relied on immunoSEQ multiplex PCR, and the TCRdb table lists in-frame clones only, not all of them. The sample shows under 250,000 clones, 83% of them seen only once. This sample was taken from a study of blood T cell repertoires in COVID-19. Trimming removed 6 bases from V and 2 bases from J, with 9 bases in between. Germline V gene data show CDR1 as SGHDT and CDR2 as YYEEEE. The CDR3 consists of 13 residues. This sequence joins TRBV5-6 and TRBJ1-5; D is unclear. Sequencing was carried out using PBMCs or T cells enriched from blood (not recorded which). The TCR comes from a woman aged 35 to 49 who had been exposed to COVID-19. CDR3 DNA: TGTGCCAGCACCTCCTTCGGCAATCAGCCCCAGCATTTT. It translates to CASTSFGNQPQHF. Based on the CDR3 plus reference TRBV5-6 and TRBJ1-5, the full variable domain is DAGVTQSPTHLIKTRGQQVTLRCSPKSGHDTVSWYQQALGQGPQFIFQYYEEEERQRGNFPDRFSGHQFPNYSSELNVNALLLGDSALYLCASTSFGNQPQHFGDGTRLSIL.